This TCR beta chain was identified during a study of OX40 agonist ivuxolimab in advanced cancers. Study-level information: Antecedent anti-PD-1, anti-PD-L1 or anti-CTLA-4 therapy was permissible, with 40% having received some. Overall study findings and caveats: Dosing at 0.1 to 3.0 mg/kg was accompanied by clonal expansion of CD4+ and CD8+ blood T cells by week 6.

Peripheral blood came from all dose cohorts at three timepoints. Details on this clone: Its specificity is unknown.

Clones were sequenced by immunoSEQ multiplex PCR, and TCRdb holds only the in-frame ones, with some missing. The sample shows roughly 80,000 clones, around 84% of them seen only once. This CDR3 contains 15 residues. Germline V gene lookup returns CDR1 SGHRS and CDR2 YFSETQ. After removal of 6 bases from V and 2 bases from J, the junction contained 4 bases not matched to a gene. Specimen: CD4+ or CD8+ T cells sorted from blood, collected in a trial of the OX40 agonist ivuxolimab. The clonotype comes from an adult with an advanced solid tumor such as melanoma, head and neck, liver or kidney cancer. The rearrangement uses TRBV5-1 and TRBJ2-3; TRBD2 agrees at 12 bases. The CDR3 nucleotides read TGCGCCAGCACCTGGACTAGCGGGAACACAGATACGCAGTATTTT. It codes for CASTWTSGNTDTQYF.